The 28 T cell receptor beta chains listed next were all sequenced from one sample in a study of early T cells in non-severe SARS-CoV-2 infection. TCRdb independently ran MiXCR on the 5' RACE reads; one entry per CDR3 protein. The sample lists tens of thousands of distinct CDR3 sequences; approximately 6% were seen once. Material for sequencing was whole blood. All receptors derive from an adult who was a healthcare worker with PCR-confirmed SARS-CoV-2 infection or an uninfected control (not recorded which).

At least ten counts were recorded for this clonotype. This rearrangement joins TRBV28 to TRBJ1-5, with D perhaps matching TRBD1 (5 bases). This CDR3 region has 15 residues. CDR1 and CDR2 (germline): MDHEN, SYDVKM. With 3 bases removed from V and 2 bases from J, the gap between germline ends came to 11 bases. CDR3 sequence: CASSFSGTGNQPQHF. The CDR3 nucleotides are TGTGCCAGCAGTTTTTCAGGGACGGGCAATCAGCCCCAGCATTTT.

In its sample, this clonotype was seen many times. The CDR3 nucleotides are TGTGCCAGCTCACCAAGCGGGGGGGCGTGGTCCAATGAGCAGTTCTTC. This sequence encodes CASSPSGGAWSNEQFF. This chain links TRBV18 with TRBJ2-1; 10 positions agree with TRBD2. V gave up 2 bases and J gave up 6 bases; unmatched junction bases: 7. Germline CDR1 is KGHSH and CDR2 is LQKENI. The CDR3 covers 16 residues.

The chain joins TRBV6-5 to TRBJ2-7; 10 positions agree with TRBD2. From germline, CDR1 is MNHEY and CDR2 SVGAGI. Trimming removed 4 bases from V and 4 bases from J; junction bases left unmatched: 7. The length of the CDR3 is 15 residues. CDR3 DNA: TGTGCCAGCAGTTCCCGAGCGGGGGGGAGGTACGAGCAGTACTTC. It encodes CASSSRAGGRYEQYF.

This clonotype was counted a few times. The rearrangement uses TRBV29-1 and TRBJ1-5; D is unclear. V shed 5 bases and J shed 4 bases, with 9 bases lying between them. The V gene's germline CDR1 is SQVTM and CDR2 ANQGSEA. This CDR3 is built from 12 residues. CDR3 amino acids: CSVQKDNQPQHF. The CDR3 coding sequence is TGCAGCGTTCAAAAAGATAATCAGCCCCAGCATTTT.

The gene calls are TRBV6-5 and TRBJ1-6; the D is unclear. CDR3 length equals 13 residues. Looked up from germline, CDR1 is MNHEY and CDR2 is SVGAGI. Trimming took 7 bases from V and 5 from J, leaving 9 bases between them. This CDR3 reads CASTPKDNSPLHF. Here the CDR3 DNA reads TGTGCCAGCACCCCCAAGGATAATTCACCCCTCCACTTT.

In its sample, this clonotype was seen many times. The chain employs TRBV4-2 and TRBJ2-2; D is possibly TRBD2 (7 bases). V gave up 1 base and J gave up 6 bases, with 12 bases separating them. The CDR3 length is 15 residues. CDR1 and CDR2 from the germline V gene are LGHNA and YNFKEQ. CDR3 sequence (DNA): TGTGCCAGCAGCCAAGGCGAGGGGGGGCCCGGGGAGCTGTTTTTT. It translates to CASSQGEGGPGELFF.

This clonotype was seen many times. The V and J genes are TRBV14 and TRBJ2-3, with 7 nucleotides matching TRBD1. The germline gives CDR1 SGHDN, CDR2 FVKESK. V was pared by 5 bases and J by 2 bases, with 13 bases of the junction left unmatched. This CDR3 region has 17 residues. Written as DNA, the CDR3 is TGTGCCAGCAGCGGACGAAAACAGGGGTCTCACACAGATACGCAGTATTTT. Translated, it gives CASSGRKQGSHTDTQYF.

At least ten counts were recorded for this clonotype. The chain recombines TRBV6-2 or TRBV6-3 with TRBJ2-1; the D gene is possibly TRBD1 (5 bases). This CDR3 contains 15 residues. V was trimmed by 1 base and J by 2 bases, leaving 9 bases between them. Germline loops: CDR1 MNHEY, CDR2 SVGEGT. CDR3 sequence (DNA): TGTGCCAGCAGTTACTACAGGAGACCCTACAATGAGCAGTTCTTC. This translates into CASSYYRRPYNEQFF.

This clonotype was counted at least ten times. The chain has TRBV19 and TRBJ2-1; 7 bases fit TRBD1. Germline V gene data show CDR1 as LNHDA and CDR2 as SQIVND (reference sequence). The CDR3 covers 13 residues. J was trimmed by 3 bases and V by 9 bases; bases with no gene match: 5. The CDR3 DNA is TGTGCCAGCAGGGGGTATAGCTACAATGAGCAGTTCTTC. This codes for CASRGYSYNEQFF.

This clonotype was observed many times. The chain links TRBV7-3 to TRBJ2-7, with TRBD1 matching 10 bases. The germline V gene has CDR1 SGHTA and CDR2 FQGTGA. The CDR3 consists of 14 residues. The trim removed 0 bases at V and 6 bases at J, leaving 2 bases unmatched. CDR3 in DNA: TGTGCCAGCAGCTTAACGGGGACAGGGGTCGAGCAGTACTTC. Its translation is CASSLTGTGVEQYF.

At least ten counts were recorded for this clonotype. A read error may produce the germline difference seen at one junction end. The CDR3 region is CASSLAGTRTRRGDF. The CDR3 DNA reads as TGTGCCAGCAGCTTGGCCGGGACTAGAACCCGCCGAGGGGACTTC. This chain uses TRBV11-2 with TRBJ2-7, with 8 bases aligning to TRBD2. Germline CDR1 reads SGHAT; CDR2 reads FQNNGV. The length of the CDR3 is 15 residues.

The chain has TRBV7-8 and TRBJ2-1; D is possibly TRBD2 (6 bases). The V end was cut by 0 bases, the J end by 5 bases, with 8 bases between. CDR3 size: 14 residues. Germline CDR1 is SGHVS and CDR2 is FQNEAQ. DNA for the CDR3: TGTGCCAGCAGCTTAGCGGGGGGAAACAATGAGCAGTTCTTC. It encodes CASSLAGGNNEQFF.

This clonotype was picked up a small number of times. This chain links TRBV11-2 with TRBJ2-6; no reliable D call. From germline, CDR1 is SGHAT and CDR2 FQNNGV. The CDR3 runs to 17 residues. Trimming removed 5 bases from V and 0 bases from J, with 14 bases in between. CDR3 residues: CASSPTNIGSGANVLTF. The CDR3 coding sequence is TGTGCCAGCAGCCCAACAAACATAGGCTCTGGGGCCAACGTCCTGACTTTC.

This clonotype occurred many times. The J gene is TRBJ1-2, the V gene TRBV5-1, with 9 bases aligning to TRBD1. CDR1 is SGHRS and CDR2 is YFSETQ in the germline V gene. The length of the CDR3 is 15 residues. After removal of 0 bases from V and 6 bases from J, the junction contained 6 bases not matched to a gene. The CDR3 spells CASSLALTGGDGYTF. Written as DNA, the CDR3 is TGCGCCAGCAGCTTGGCTTTGACAGGGGGAGATGGCTACACCTTC.

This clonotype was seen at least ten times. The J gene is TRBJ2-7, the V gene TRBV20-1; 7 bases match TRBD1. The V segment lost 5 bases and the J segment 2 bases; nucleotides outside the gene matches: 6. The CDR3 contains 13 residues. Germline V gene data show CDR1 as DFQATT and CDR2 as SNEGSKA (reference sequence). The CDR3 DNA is TGCAGTGCTCATCGGCAGGGGGCCTACGAGCAGTACTTC. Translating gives CSAHRQGAYEQYF.

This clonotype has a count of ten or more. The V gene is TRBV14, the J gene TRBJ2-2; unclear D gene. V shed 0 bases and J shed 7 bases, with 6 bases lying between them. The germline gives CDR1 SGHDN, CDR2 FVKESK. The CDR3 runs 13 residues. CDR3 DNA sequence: TGTGCCAGCAGCCAAGATCTTGTCGGGGAGCTGTTTTTT. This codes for CASSQDLVGELFF.

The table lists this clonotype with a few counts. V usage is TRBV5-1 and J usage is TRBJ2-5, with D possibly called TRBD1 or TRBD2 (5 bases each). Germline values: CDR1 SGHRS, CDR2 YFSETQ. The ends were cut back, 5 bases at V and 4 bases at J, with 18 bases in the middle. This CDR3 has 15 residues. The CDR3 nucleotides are TGCGCCAGCAGACCCGGGACGGGTACACTAGAGACCCAGTACTTC. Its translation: CASRPGTGTLETQYF.

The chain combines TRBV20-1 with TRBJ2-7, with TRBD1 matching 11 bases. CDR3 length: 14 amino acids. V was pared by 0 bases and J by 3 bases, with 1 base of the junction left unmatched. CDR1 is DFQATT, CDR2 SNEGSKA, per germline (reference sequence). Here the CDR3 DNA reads TGCAGTGCTAGAGAGGGACAGGGGGTCTACGAGCAGTACTTC. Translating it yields CSAREGQGVYEQYF.

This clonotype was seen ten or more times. In DNA, the CDR3 is TGTGCCAGCAGAAAAAGCGAGGGGACCTATGGCTACACCTTC. Translated: CASRKSEGTYGYTF. The chain recombines TRBV6-6 with TRBJ1-2, with D possibly TRBD1 on 5 matching bases. This CDR3 contains 14 residues. The germline V gene encodes CDR1 MNHNY and CDR2 SVGAGI (reference sequence). The V end lost 6 bases, the J end lost 4 bases, and 15 bases lay between the germline ends.

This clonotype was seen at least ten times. As DNA, the CDR3 is TGTGCCAGCAGCCTCCGGACAGGGAATTACGGAGCTTTCTTT. It yields the protein CASSLRTGNYGAFF. The chain joins TRBV5-6 to TRBJ1-1; TRBD1 aligns across 8 bases. V lost 4 bases to trimming and J lost 10 bases; unmatched junction nucleotides: 12. The CDR3 is 14 residues long. CDR1 SGHDT and CDR2 YYEEEE come from the germline V gene.

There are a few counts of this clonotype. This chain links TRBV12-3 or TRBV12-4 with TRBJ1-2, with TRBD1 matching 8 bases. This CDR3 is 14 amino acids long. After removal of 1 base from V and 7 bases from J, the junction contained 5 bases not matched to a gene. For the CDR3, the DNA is TGTGCCAGCAGTTTAGGTGGCCAGGGGGCTGGCTACACCTTC. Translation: CASSLGGQGAGYTF.

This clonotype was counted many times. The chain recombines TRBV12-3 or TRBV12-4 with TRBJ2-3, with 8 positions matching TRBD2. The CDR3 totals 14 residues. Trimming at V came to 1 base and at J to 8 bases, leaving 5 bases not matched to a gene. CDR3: CASSLGTSIFTQYF. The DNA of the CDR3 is TGTGCCAGCAGTTTAGGGACTAGCATATTTACGCAGTATTTT.

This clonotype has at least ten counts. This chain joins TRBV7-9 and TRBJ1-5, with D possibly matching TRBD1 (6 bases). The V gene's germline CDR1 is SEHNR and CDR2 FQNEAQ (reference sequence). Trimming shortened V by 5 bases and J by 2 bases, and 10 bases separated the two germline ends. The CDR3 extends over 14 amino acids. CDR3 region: CASSPGGGNQPQHF. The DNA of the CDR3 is TGTGCCAGCAGCCCCGGGGGCGGCAATCAGCCCCAGCATTTT.

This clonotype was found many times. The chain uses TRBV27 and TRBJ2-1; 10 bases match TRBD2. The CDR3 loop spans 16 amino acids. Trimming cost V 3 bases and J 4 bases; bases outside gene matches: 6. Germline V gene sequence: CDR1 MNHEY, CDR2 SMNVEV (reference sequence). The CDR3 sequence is CASSLSIAGGYNEQFF. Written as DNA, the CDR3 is TGTGCCAGCAGTTTGTCAATAGCGGGGGGTTACAATGAGCAGTTCTTC.

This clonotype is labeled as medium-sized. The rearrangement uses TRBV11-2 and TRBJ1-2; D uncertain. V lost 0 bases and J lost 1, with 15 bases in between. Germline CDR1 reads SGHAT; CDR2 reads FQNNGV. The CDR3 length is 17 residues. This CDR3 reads CASSLDRGARSNYGYTF. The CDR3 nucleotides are TGTGCCAGCAGCTTAGATAGAGGTGCCAGGAGTAACTATGGCTACACCTTC.

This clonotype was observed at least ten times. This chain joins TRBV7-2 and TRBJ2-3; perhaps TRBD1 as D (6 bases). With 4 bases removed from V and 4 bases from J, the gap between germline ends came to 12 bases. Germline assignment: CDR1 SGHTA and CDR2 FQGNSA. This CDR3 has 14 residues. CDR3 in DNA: TGTGCCAGCAGCTGGGGACAAGCCGCAGATACGCAGTATTTT. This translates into CASSWGQAADTQYF.

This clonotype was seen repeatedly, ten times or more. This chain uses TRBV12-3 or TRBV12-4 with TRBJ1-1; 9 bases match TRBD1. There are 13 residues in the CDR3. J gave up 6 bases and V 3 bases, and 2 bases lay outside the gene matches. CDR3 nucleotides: TGTGCCAGCAGTTTCGGGACAGGGCCTGAAGCTTTCTTT. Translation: CASSFGTGPEAFF.

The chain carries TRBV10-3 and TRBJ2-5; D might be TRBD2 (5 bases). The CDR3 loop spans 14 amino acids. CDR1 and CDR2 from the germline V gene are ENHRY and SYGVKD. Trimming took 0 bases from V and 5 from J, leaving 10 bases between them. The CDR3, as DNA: TGTGCCATCAGTGAGTCGCTAGCATTCGAGACCCAGTACTTC. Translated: CAISESLAFETQYF.